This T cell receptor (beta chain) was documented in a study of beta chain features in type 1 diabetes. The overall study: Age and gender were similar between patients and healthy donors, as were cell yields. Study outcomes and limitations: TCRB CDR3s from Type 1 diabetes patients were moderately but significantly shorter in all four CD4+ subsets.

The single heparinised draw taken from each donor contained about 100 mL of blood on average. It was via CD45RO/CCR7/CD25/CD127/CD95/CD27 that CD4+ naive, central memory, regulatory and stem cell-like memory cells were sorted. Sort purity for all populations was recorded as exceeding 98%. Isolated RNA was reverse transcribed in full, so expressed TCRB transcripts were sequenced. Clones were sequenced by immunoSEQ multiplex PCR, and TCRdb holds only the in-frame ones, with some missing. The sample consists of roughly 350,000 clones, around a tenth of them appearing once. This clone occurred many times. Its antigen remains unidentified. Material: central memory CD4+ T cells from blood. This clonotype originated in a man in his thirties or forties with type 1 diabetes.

CDR3 bases: TGTGCCAGCTCACCACCGGGACGGTTATCAGAGACCCAGTACTTC. Translating gives CASSPPGRLSETQYF. V usage is TRBV18 and J usage is TRBJ2-5; D may correspond to TRBD1 or TRBD2 (5 bases each). The CDR3 consists of 15 residues. The germline V and J ends were trimmed by 0 bases and 4 bases, with 12 bases remaining between them. CDR1 is KGHSH and CDR2 is LQKENI in the germline V gene.